Listed here are 9 T cell receptor beta chains from one sample, sequenced in a study of blood T cell repertoires in COVID-19. Profiling relied on immunoSEQ multiplex PCR, and the TCRdb table lists in-frame clones only, not all of them. The table records some 300,000 clones, about nine tenths of them present only once. The sample consisted of peripheral blood. All receptors derive from a woman aged 45-59 years with COVID-19, enrolled during active disease.

This rearrangement joins TRBV5-1 to TRBJ1-2; TRBD1 might be the D (6 bases). CDR3 length: 15 amino acids. From germline, CDR1 is SGHRS and CDR2 YFSETQ. Between the trimmed V and J ends, which lost 0 bases and 3 bases, there was a span of 12 bases. This chain's CDR3 is CASSLAPGADYGYTF. The CDR3 region has the DNA TGCGCCAGCAGCTTGGCCCCAGGGGCGGACTATGGCTACACCTTC.

The chain links TRBV5-1 to TRBJ2-2; possibly TRBD2 for D (6 bases). V gave up 7 bases and J gave up 8 bases, with 18 bases separating them. This CDR3 has 14 amino acids. Looked up from germline, CDR1 is SGHRS and CDR2 is YFSETQ. DNA for the CDR3: TGCGCCAGCCGTGACGGGAGTGGCGTGGGGGAGCTGTTTTTT. Amino acid sequence: CASRDGSGVGELFF.

This chain joins TRBV30 and TRBJ2-1; 7 nucleotides match TRBD2. This CDR3 is 15 amino acids long. J was trimmed by 3 bases and V by 5 bases; bases with no gene match: 10. Germline assignment: CDR1 GTSNPN and CDR2 SVGIG (reference sequence). The CDR3 loop is CAWGSGAGSYNEQFF. The CDR3 nucleotides are TGTGCCTGGGGATCCGGAGCGGGGAGCTACAATGAGCAGTTCTTC.

The rearrangement uses TRBV14 and TRBJ2-1; TRBD1 might be the D (6 bases). CDR3 length equals 13 residues. Trimming took 4 bases from V and 7 from J, leaving 11 bases between them. Looked up from germline, CDR1 is SGHDN and CDR2 is FVKESK. The CDR3 reads CASSRDQGNEQFF. The DNA of the CDR3 is TGTGCCAGCAGCCGAGATCAGGGGAATGAGCAGTTCTTC.

This clone was observed once. V is TRBV19 and J is TRBJ1-5; TRBD1 matches at 9 bases. The CDR3 has 19 amino acids. In germline, CDR1 is LNHDA, CDR2 SQIVND (reference sequence). The V segment lost 3 bases and the J segment 0 bases; nucleotides outside the gene matches: 12. The CDR3 loop is CASSMGSRGTGYSNQPQHF. The CDR3 DNA reads TGTGCCAGTAGTATGGGCTCCAGAGGGACAGGGTATAGCAATCAGCCCCAGCATTTT.

The V gene is TRBV29-1, the J gene TRBJ2-7; the match to TRBD2 covers 11 bases. V lost 7 bases and J lost 7; bases outside the gene matches: 9. The CDR3 length is 13 residues. Germline V CDR1 and CDR2: SQVTM, ANQGSEA. In nucleotides, the CDR3 is TGCAGCGCTTTCAAAGCTAGCGGGAGGGAGCAGTACTTC. Encoded protein: CSAFKASGREQYF.

V usage is TRBV5-8 and J usage is TRBJ2-3; 8 bases are shared with TRBD1. The V and J ends lost 6 bases and 1 base, in that order; junction bases with no gene match: 7. The V gene's germline CDR1 is SGHTS and CDR2 YDEGEE. CDR3 size: 15 residues. The CDR3 DNA reads TGTGCCAGCACTCGGACAGGGACGGGCACAGATACGCAGTATTTT. Translation gives CASTRTGTGTDTQYF.

The V call is TRBV4-1, the J call TRBJ1-2, with a possible D match to TRBD1 (6 bases). The CDR3 contains 18 residues. Germline V gene data show CDR1 as MGHRA and CDR2 as YSYEKL. V lost 0 bases and J 0 bases, leaving 17 bases between the germline ends. For the CDR3, the DNA is TGCGCCAGCAGCCAAGATCGCGACAGGACAAGCACTAACTATGGCTACACCTTC. It yields the protein CASSQDRDRTSTNYGYTF.

The genes are TRBV24-1 and TRBJ2-1; possibly TRBD2 for D (6 bases). This CDR3 region has 15 residues. V was pared by 3 bases and J by 3 bases, with 11 bases between. Germline CDR1 KGHDR, CDR2 SFDVKD. The CDR3 protein is CATSDIRDFYNEQFF. CDR3 DNA: TGTGCCACCAGTGATATCCGGGACTTCTACAATGAGCAGTTCTTC.